The 21 T cell receptor beta chains reported below all come from one sample, sequenced in a study of shared clonotypes between healthy human individuals. Produced via immunoSEQ multiplex PCR; TCRdb's table is partial and in-frame only. The sample shows some 2.3 million clones, 90% to 95% of them seen only once. The specimen sequenced was naive CD4+ T cells from PBMCs. As to subset: CD45RA+ positively selected. Receptors were obtained from a man aged 18 to 35 in good health. Some clones in this sample may be carry-over from other donors' samples.

About this clone itself: Different DNA sequences within this sample yield the same CDR3. The chain has TRBV18 and TRBJ2-5; 9 nucleotides agree with TRBD1. CDR1 is KGHSH and CDR2 is LQKENI in the germline V gene. Losses at the gene ends were 3 bases for V and 4 bases for J; bases not matched to a gene: 6. The CDR3 has 15 residues. Here the CDR3 reads CASSPPGQGRETQYF. The CDR3 DNA follows: TGTGCCAGCTCACCGCCGGGACAGGGAAGAGAGACCCAGTACTTC.

This clone was seen a single time. The chain uses TRBV5-1 and TRBJ2-7; 11 bases fit TRBD2. Looked up from germline, CDR1 is SGHRS and CDR2 is YFSETQ. The CDR3 has 15 amino acids. The V and J ends lost 4 bases and 2 bases, in that order; junction bases with no gene match: 5. The CDR3 loop reads CASSQLAGVTYEQYF. In DNA, the CDR3 is TGCGCCAGCAGCCAACTAGCGGGGGTCACCTACGAGCAGTACTTC.

J is TRBJ2-1 and V is TRBV6-5, with D possibly matching TRBD1 (5 bases). The CDR3 contains 16 residues. V was shortened by 4 bases and J by 0 bases, with 13 bases between the two germline ends. Germline CDR1 is MNHEY and CDR2 is SVGAGI. CDR3 loop: CASSSRTRDSYNEQFF. CDR3 DNA sequence: TGTGCCAGCAGTTCCCGCACCAGGGACTCCTACAATGAGCAGTTCTTC.

J is TRBJ2-3 and V is TRBV6-6; 7 bases agree with TRBD2. V gave up 6 bases and J gave up 5 bases; unmatched junction bases: 11. CDR3 length: 15 amino acids. Germline V gene lookup returns CDR1 MNHNY and CDR2 SVGAGI (reference sequence). The CDR3, as DNA: TGTGCCAGCAGCCAAAACGGACTAGAGGTAGATACGCAGTATTTT. Translated, it gives CASSQNGLEVDTQYF.

The chain has TRBV6-5 and TRBJ2-7; TRBD1 matches 8 bases. Germline V gene data show CDR1 as MNHEY and CDR2 as SVGAGI. The CDR3 covers 14 residues. The trim removed 6 bases at V and 6 bases at J, leaving 10 bases unmatched. The CDR3 DNA reads TGTGCCAGCAGCCCTCGGGACAGGAGGATCGAGCAGTACTTC. Its translation: CASSPRDRRIEQYF.

CDR3 bases: TGTGCCAGCAGTTCTCTAGCGGGAGGGGTAGATACGCAGTATTTT. Its protein product is CASSSLAGGVDTQYF. V and J are TRBV27 and TRBJ2-3; 12 nucleotides align to TRBD2. The CDR3 is 15 residues long. Germline assignment: CDR1 MNHEY and CDR2 SMNVEV (reference sequence). J gave up 5 bases and V 4 bases, and 4 bases lay outside the gene matches.

The rearrangement links TRBV2 to TRBJ1-2, with D maybe TRBD1 (5 bases). The germline V gene encodes CDR1 SNHLY and CDR2 FYNNEI. The V and J ends lost 3 bases and 1 base respectively, with 15 bases between them. The CDR3 has 16 residues. CDR3: CASSEWEGTINYGYTF. The CDR3 region has the DNA TGTGCCAGCAGTGAGTGGGAAGGGACCATTAACTATGGCTACACCTTC.

The J gene is TRBJ2-3, the V gene TRBV28, with TRBD2 identical over 10 bases. This CDR3 region has 14 residues. In germline, CDR1 is MDHEN, CDR2 SYDVKM. The J segment lost 3 bases and the V segment lost 8 bases, leaving 5 bases of the junction unmatched. Here the CDR3 DNA reads TGTGCCAGCCATAGCGGGAGGTGGACAGATACGCAGTATTTT. Residues: CASHSGRWTDTQYF.

The V call is TRBV6-6, the J call TRBJ2-2; a possible D gene is TRBD2 (6 bases). The germline V gene encodes CDR1 MNHNY and CDR2 SVGAGI (reference sequence). The V and J ends lost 2 bases and 5 bases respectively, with 12 bases between them. CDR3 length equals 15 residues. The CDR3 DNA is TGTGCCAGCAGTTACGGAGGGGCTTGGACCGGGGAGCTGTTTTTT. Amino acid sequence: CASSYGGAWTGELFF.

This chain connects TRBV7-8 to TRBJ2-7; D may be TRBD1 or TRBD2 (6 bases each). The germline V gene has CDR1 SGHVS and CDR2 FQNEAQ. V was clipped by 0 bases and J by 6 bases, with 12 bases between them. The CDR3 contains 14 residues. This chain's CDR3 is CASSLAIGGGEQYF. The DNA for the CDR3 is TGTGCCAGCAGCTTAGCGATAGGGGGAGGCGAGCAGTACTTC.

This clone showed up just once. V usage is TRBV28 and J usage is TRBJ1-3; D is possibly TRBD1 (5 bases). The CDR3 has 15 residues. The V gene lost 5 bases and the J gene lost 2 bases, with 13 bases spanning the gap. The V gene's germline CDR1 is MDHEN and CDR2 SYDVKM. CDR3 bases: TGTGCCAGCAGTCCCCTTGGGGGGACTGGAAACACCATATATTTT. Translating gives CASSPLGGTGNTIYF.

Notes on this clone: Other DNA sequences in the same sample also yield this CDR3. The V and J genes are TRBV5-1 and TRBJ2-3; D is unresolved. V was pared by 1 base and J by 2 bases, with 8 bases between. This CDR3 is 14 amino acids long. In germline, CDR1 is SGHRS, CDR2 YFSETQ. The CDR3 loop is CASSLTEYTDTQYF. CDR3 DNA sequence: TGCGCCAGCAGCTTGACCGAATACACAGATACGCAGTATTTT.

J is TRBJ1-1 and V is TRBV9, with unresolved D. Germline CDR1 SGDLS, CDR2 YYNGEE. This CDR3 has 14 residues. V lost 3 bases, J lost 0 bases, and 9 bases lay in between. The CDR3 nucleotides are TGTGCCAGCAGCGCTACAGCGTTGAACACTGAAGCTTTCTTT. It is translated as CASSATALNTEAFF.

This chain uses TRBV18 with TRBJ2-4, with 8 bases aligning to TRBD2. Trimming took 5 bases from V and 3 from J; bases not matched to a gene: 6. There are 15 residues in the CDR3. Germline V gene sequence: CDR1 KGHSH, CDR2 LQKENI. The CDR3 protein is CASSFTSGIKNIQYF. CDR3 nucleotides: TGTGCCAGCTCATTTACTAGCGGTATCAAAAACATTCAGTACTTC.

Only one count was recorded for this clone. The CDR3 sequence is CAISVGQEAFF. CDR3 bases: TGTGCCATCAGTGTCGGGCAGGAAGCTTTCTTT. V is TRBV10-3 and J is TRBJ1-1; D remains ambiguous. The CDR3 runs to 11 residues. CDR1 is ENHRY and CDR2 is SYGVKD in the germline V gene. V lost 4 bases to trimming and J lost 8 bases, with 8 bases between them.

The J gene is TRBJ2-2, the V gene TRBV4-2, with D possibly being TRBD2 (6 bases). The ends were cut back, 2 bases at V and 1 base at J, with 14 bases in the middle. The CDR3 consists of 17 residues. Germline lookup yields CDR1 LGHNA and CDR2 YNFKEQ. CDR3 sequence: CASSQSSGSGNTGELFF. The CDR3 DNA reads TGTGCCAGCAGCCAATCCTCCGGGAGTGGGAACACCGGGGAGCTGTTTTTT.

V usage is TRBV4-1 and J usage is TRBJ1-5, with 9 bases aligning to TRBD1. The CDR3 runs to 16 residues. CDR1 is MGHRA and CDR2 is YSYEKL in the germline V gene. Unmatched junction bases numbered 2, after V lost 1 base and J lost 1 base. The CDR3 nucleotides are TGCGCCAGCAGCCAAGGGACAGGGGAAAGCAATCAGCCCCAGCATTTT. Its translation: CASSQGTGESNQPQHF.

The CDR3 region has the DNA TGTGCCACCAGCAGTACCTTTAGTGAGCAGTTCTTC. Translated: CATSSTFSEQFF. The V and J genes are TRBV15 and TRBJ2-1; D is undetermined. Trimming removed 3 bases at V and 9 bases at J, with 9 bases between. Germline CDR1 reads LNHNV; CDR2 reads YYDKDF (reference sequence). CDR3 size: 12 residues. Combining the CDR3 with reference TRBV15 and TRBJ2-1 gives the whole variable domain DAMVIQNPRYQVTQFGKPVTLSCSQTLNHNVMYWYQQKSSQAPKLLFHYYDKDFNNEADTPDNFQSRRPNTSFCFLDIRSPGLGDTAMYLCATSSTFSEQFFGPGTRLTVL.

CDR3 coding DNA: TGTGCCAGCAGCGTAAGTGGGAGGGCCCAAGTAGATACGCAGTATTTT. Its protein product is CASSVSGRAQVDTQYF. This chain uses TRBV9 with TRBJ2-3; 7 positions agree with TRBD2. The CDR3 has 16 amino acids. V dropped 1 base and J dropped 5; count of bases not matched to a gene: 10. Germline CDR1 SGDLS, CDR2 YYNGEE.

The chain employs TRBV10-3 and TRBJ1-1; 8 bases are a match to TRBD1. The CDR3 is 15 amino acids. V was clipped by 6 bases and J by 8 bases; unmatched bases: 14. Germline assignment: CDR1 ENHRY and CDR2 SYGVKD. The CDR3 region has the DNA TGTGCCATCAGCCCCACCGAGGACAGGGTCTCGGAAGCTTTCTTT. This translates into CAISPTEDRVSEAFF.

This chain joins TRBV7-2 and TRBJ2-4, with no clear D. The CDR3 runs 12 residues. Trimming stripped 4 bases from V and 10 bases from J, with 11 bases between. CDR1 is SGHTA and CDR2 is FQGNSA in the germline V gene. CDR3 DNA: TGTGCCAGCAGCTCCGGACGGATGATTCAGTACTTC. It encodes CASSSGRMIQYF.